Each of the 25 T cell receptor beta chains below was sequenced from the same sample in a study of CD8 T cells in Susac syndrome. Reverse transcription of roughly 0.5 to 1 ug RNA was carried out with random hexamers. TCRdb re-derived calls from the immunoSEQ multiplex PCR reads in MiXCR, one entry per CDR3 protein. The data show about 80,000 distinct CDR3 sequences, about 94% seen once. The sequenced material came from CD8+ T cells from PBMCs. Every receptor here comes from a human donor with Susac syndrome.

This chain uses TRBV7-2 with TRBJ1-1, with D possibly TRBD1 on 6 matching bases. The V gene's germline CDR1 is SGHTA and CDR2 FQGNSA. V was cut by 3 bases and J by 0 bases, with 11 bases left in between. The CDR3 consists of 15 residues. The CDR3 protein is CASSFPGQLNTEAFF. The CDR3 DNA reads TGTGCCAGCAGCTTCCCCGGACAGCTGAACACTGAAGCTTTCTTT.

The V gene is TRBV9, the J gene TRBJ2-7; D is unresolved. Trimming took 0 bases from V and 5 from J, leaving 12 bases between them. CDR1 and CDR2 (germline): SGDLS, YYNGEE. The CDR3 is 14 amino acids. The CDR3 bases are TGTGCCAGCAGCGTAGACCTCTCCTCTGACGAGCAGTACTTC. This encodes CASSVDLSSDEQYF.

V is TRBV5-6 and J is TRBJ1-2, with TRBD1 as a possible D gene (5 bases). In germline, CDR1 is SGHDT, CDR2 YYEEEE. The CDR3 has 15 amino acids. V lost 0 bases, J lost 3 bases, and 12 bases lay in between. CDR3 in DNA: TGTGCCAGCAGCTTGGCGGGACGGAACTACTATGGCTACACCTTC. Encoded protein: CASSLAGRNYYGYTF.

V is TRBV4-1 and J is TRBJ2-1; D uncertain. Germline values: CDR1 MGHRA, CDR2 YSYEKL. Trimming took off 7 bases at V and 4 bases at J, with 17 bases between the two ends. This CDR3 region has 15 residues. The chain's CDR3 is CASTPSPDGYNEQFF. DNA of the CDR3: TGCGCCAGCACCCCTTCCCCCGACGGTTACAATGAGCAGTTCTTC.

The chain has TRBV2 and TRBJ2-1; TRBD2 might be the D (5 bases). The ends were cut back, 7 bases at V and 2 bases at J, with 15 bases in the middle. The CDR3 length is 15 residues. Germline-derived CDR1 and CDR2 are SNHLY and FYNNEI. CDR3 loop: CASKADPATYNEQFF. DNA for the CDR3: TGTGCCAGCAAAGCGGACCCTGCCACCTACAATGAGCAGTTCTTC.

The rearrangement joins TRBV4-3 to TRBJ2-7, with D hard to call. Trimming removed 0 bases from V and 3 bases from J, with 15 bases in between. The CDR3 extends over 16 amino acids. Germline loops: CDR1 LGHNA, CDR2 YSLEER. The CDR3 spells CASSQDGVGLVYEQYF. In nucleotides, the CDR3 is TGCGCCAGCAGCCAAGATGGGGTAGGGCTAGTCTACGAGCAGTACTTC.

This clonotype was found once. This chain joins TRBV2 and TRBJ2-7; TRBD2 agrees at 8 bases. The CDR3 covers 16 residues. V was pared by 7 bases and J by 0 bases, with 11 bases of the junction left unmatched. Germline loops: CDR1 SNHLY, CDR2 FYNNEI. In nucleotides, the CDR3 is TGTGCCAGCACAGTGCACCCAAGCGGGGGCTCCTACGAGCAGTACTTC. This sequence encodes CASTVHPSGGSYEQYF.

In its sample, this clonotype was seen once. The V gene is TRBV3-1, the J gene TRBJ2-7, with 7 nucleotides matching TRBD1. There are 15 residues in the CDR3. V lost 0 bases and J lost 3; bases outside the gene matches: 5. Germline V gives CDR1 LGHDT, CDR2 YNNKEL (reference sequence). CDR3 sequence reads: CASSQESGQVYEQYF. CDR3 bases: TGTGCCAGCAGCCAAGAATCCGGACAGGTCTACGAGCAGTACTTC.

J is TRBJ2-1 and V is TRBV12-5; 9 positions match TRBD2. Germline assignment: CDR1 LGHNT and CDR2 FRNRAP. The CDR3 has 13 residues. In DNA, the CDR3 is TGTGCGGTGAGGCGGGAGGGGTACAATGAGCAGTTCTTC. It is translated as CAVRREGYNEQFF.

The genes are TRBV12-3 or TRBV12-4 and TRBJ2-3; 7 bases line up with TRBD1. The CDR3 spans 15 residues. Unmatched junction bases numbered 1, after V lost 1 base and J lost 0 bases. The CDR3 bases are TGTGCCAGCAGTTTAGGCAGGGGGAGCACAGATACGCAGTATTTT. Translation gives CASSLGRGSTDTQYF.

V is TRBV5-6 and J is TRBJ2-1, with TRBD2 as a possible D gene (5 bases). The CDR3 runs to 13 residues. Trimming took off 4 bases at V and 8 bases at J, with 13 bases between the two ends. Germline assignment: CDR1 SGHDT and CDR2 YYEEEE. CDR3 residues: CASSGLPSYEQFF. In DNA, the CDR3 is TGTGCCAGCAGCGGGCTCCCTAGCTATGAGCAGTTCTTC.

The chain employs TRBV19 and TRBJ2-7, with D perhaps assigned TRBD1 or TRBD2 (5 bases each). The CDR3 extends over 13 amino acids. Per germline, CDR1 LNHDA and CDR2 SQIVND (reference sequence). V lost 3 bases and J lost 5, with 11 bases in between. The CDR3 DNA reads as TGTGCCAGTAGTATGGGACCAGAAAACGAGCAGTACTTC. Its protein product is CASSMGPENEQYF.

This clonotype was observed a single time. This chain uses TRBV5-8 with TRBJ1-5; D is unclear. CDR1 and CDR2 from the germline V gene are SGHTS and YDEGEE. The ends were cut back, 4 bases at V and 0 bases at J, with 11 bases in the middle. The CDR3 consists of 15 residues. The CDR3 DNA is TGTGCCAGCAGCCCGGACGGAATTAGCAATCAGCCCCAGCATTTT. Translated, it gives CASSPDGISNQPQHF.

The chain employs TRBV29-1 and TRBJ2-3; 9 bases are a match to TRBD2. Germline lookup yields CDR1 SQVTM and CDR2 ANQGSEA. There are 14 residues in the CDR3. The trim removed 3 bases at V and 6 bases at J, leaving 7 bases unmatched. CDR3 residues: CSVEEGLAGDTQYF. CDR3 in DNA: TGCAGCGTTGAGGAGGGACTAGCAGGTGATACGCAGTATTTT.

The CDR3 region is CASSSDRESSYGYTF. Written as DNA, the CDR3 is TGTGCCAGCAGTTCGGACAGGGAGTCGAGTTATGGCTACACCTTC. The chain carries TRBV28 and TRBJ1-2; 8 bases fit TRBD1. Per the germline V gene, CDR1 is MDHEN and CDR2 is SYDVKM. J gave up 5 bases and V 4 bases, and 9 bases lay outside the gene matches. The CDR3 has 15 residues.

The chain couples TRBV20-1 to TRBJ2-7; 9 bases are shared with TRBD2. The CDR3 is 14 residues long. V lost 6 bases and J lost 6; bases outside the gene matches: 12. CDR1 and CDR2 from the germline V gene are DFQATT and SNEGSKA (reference sequence). The CDR3: CSAEPLAGGSEQYF. CDR3 nucleotide sequence: TGCAGTGCCGAACCATTGGCGGGAGGGAGCGAGCAGTACTTC.

The chain recombines TRBV29-1 with TRBJ2-1; TRBD2 is a possible D gene (7 bases). CDR3 length: 14 amino acids. Germline V gene data show CDR1 as SQVTM and CDR2 as ANQGSEA. V gave up 6 bases and J gave up 1 base, with 13 bases separating them. Here the CDR3 DNA reads TGCAGCGTGACAGGACTAGTTTCCTACAATGAGCAGTTCTTC. Amino acids: CSVTGLVSYNEQFF.

The chain links TRBV7-9 to TRBJ2-7; no reliable D call. Trimming pared 5 bases from V and 3 bases from J, leaving 11 bases between. This CDR3 region has 13 residues. The V gene's germline CDR1 is SEHNR and CDR2 FQNEAQ (reference sequence). DNA of the CDR3: TGTGCCAGCAGCCGGACCCCCAACTACGAGCAGTACTTC. Translated: CASSRTPNYEQYF.

The chain links TRBV28 to TRBJ2-5; D is unresolved. The CDR3 length is 12 residues. Trimming shortened V by 7 bases and J by 3 bases, and 9 bases separated the two germline ends. Germline lookup yields CDR1 MDHEN and CDR2 SYDVKM. Written as DNA, the CDR3 is TGTGCCAGCACCCACGGCGAAGAGACCCAGTACTTC. It yields the protein CASTHGEETQYF.

The V and J genes are TRBV30 and TRBJ2-1; D assignment may be TRBD1 or TRBD2 (7 bases each). The V end was cut by 7 bases, the J end by 9 bases, with 19 bases between. Germline CDR1 and CDR2: GTSNPN and SVGIG (reference sequence). The CDR3 contains 13 residues. CDR3 DNA sequence: TGTGCCTCCCAGGGGGACTATCATGGTGAGCAGTTCTTC. It yields the protein CASQGDYHGEQFF.

The chain uses TRBV27 and TRBJ1-2; 7 bases are shared with TRBD1. J gave up 6 bases and V 5 bases, and 12 bases lay outside the gene matches. This CDR3 has 15 residues. In germline, CDR1 is MNHEY, CDR2 SMNVEV (reference sequence). Here the CDR3 reads CASSGVTGTVDGYTF. CDR3 sequence (DNA): TGTGCCAGCAGTGGGGTTACTGGGACAGTAGATGGCTACACCTTC.

The chain links TRBV11-2 to TRBJ2-7; possibly TRBD2 for D (5 bases). In germline, CDR1 is SGHAT, CDR2 FQNNGV. Trimming stripped 3 bases from V and 4 bases from J, with 10 bases between. This CDR3 has 13 residues. The CDR3 nucleotides read TGTGCCAGCAGCTTCACTAGGGTGTACGAGCAGTACTTC. Protein product: CASSFTRVYEQYF.

The chain uses TRBV7-9 and TRBJ1-4; D is possibly TRBD1 (6 bases). Germline lookup yields CDR1 SEHNR and CDR2 FQNEAQ (reference sequence). The CDR3 is 13 amino acids. Trimming stripped 5 bases from V and 13 bases from J, with 17 bases between. CDR3 loop: CASSPSGASGLFF. CDR3 DNA sequence: TGTGCCAGCAGCCCGTCGGGGGCGTCTGGACTGTTTTTT.

This chain uses TRBV7-9 with TRBJ2-1; tentative D call: TRBD1 (5 bases). Germline V gene lookup returns CDR1 SEHNR and CDR2 FQNEAQ (reference sequence). With 1 base removed from V and 4 bases from J, the gap between germline ends came to 11 bases. This CDR3 spans 15 amino acids. CDR3 residues: CASSLGRGAYNEQFF. CDR3 nucleotides: TGTGCCAGCAGCTTAGGAAGGGGCGCTTACAATGAGCAGTTCTTC. Based on the CDR3 plus reference TRBV7-9 and TRBJ2-1, the full variable domain is DTGVSQNPRHKITKRGQNVTFRCDPISEHNRLYWYRQTLGQGPEFLTYFQNEAQLEKSRLLSDRFSAERPKGSFSTLEIQRTEQGDSAMYLCASSLGRGAYNEQFFGPGTRLTVL.

The chain employs TRBV19 and TRBJ1-2; D is uncertain. The CDR3 has 12 amino acids. Per germline, CDR1 LNHDA and CDR2 SQIVND (reference sequence). Trimming took 10 bases from V and 4 from J, leaving 13 bases between them. CDR3 coding DNA: TGTGCCACCCTCTCTAGGTTCTATGGCTACACCTTC. Translation: CATLSRFYGYTF.